The text below deals with one TCR beta chain. Antigen unknown. One junction end disagrees with the germline gene, perhaps due to a read error. Isolation of CD4+ naive, central memory, regulatory and stem cell-like memory cells was achieved by sorting via CD45RO/CCR7/CD25/CD127/CD95/CD27. The source of the sample is a study of beta chain features in type 1 diabetes. Overall study context: Sorted cells examined across all samples numbered approximately 100 million.

Broader study findings: The study found that naive, central memory and Treg TCRB repertoires appeared more similar in patients than in healthy donors.

This CDR3 contains 14 residues. Germline CDR1 reads SSHAT; CDR2 reads FNYEAQ (reference sequence). Of the isolated RNA, all was reverse transcribed, and so the sequenced material was expressed TCRB transcripts. This table comes from immunoSEQ multiplex PCR, and its TCRdb copy is limited to in-frame clones, with some not included. Counted here are 130,000 to 150,000 clones, 6.5% to 8.5% occurring once; the ten biggest clones make up around 1.5%. This chain connects TRBV7-7 to TRBJ1-3; 7 nucleotides agree with TRBD1. The sequenced sample consisted of central memory CD4+ T cells from blood. This sequence originates from a woman aged 25 to 39 in good health. The CDR3 sequence: CASSPDRDGNTIYF. The CDR3 DNA reads as TGTGCTAGCAGCCCCGACAGGGATGGAAACACCATATATTTT. Full variable domain (remainder filled in from reference TRBV7-7 and TRBJ1-3): GAGVSQSPRYKVTKRGQDVTLRCDPISSHATLYWYQQALGQGPEFLTYFNYEAQPDKSGLPSDRFSAERPEGSISTLTIQRTEQRDSAMYRCASSPDRDGNTIYFGEGSWLTVV.